This TCR beta chain is from a study of blood T cell repertoires in COVID-19. About the research overall: Acute-phase and convalescent COVID-19 samples originated in the United States, Italy and Spain.

Sequenced by immunoSEQ multiplex PCR; TCRdb stores in-frame clones only, minus some. The table includes approximately 100,000 clones, about 86% detected once. The CDR3 sequence is 16 residues long. Germline CDR1 SGHTA, CDR2 FQGTGA. Germline trimming cut 1 base from V and 6 bases from J; bases unmatched to any gene: 2. Specimen: peripheral blood. The chain joins TRBV7-3 to TRBJ2-1, with 14 bases lining up with TRBD2. This sequence was found in a woman older than 75 with active or convalescent COVID-19. In DNA, the CDR3 is TGTGCCAGCAGCTTAATAGGACTAGCGGGGGGCAATGAGCAGTTCTTC. As protein: CASSLIGLAGGNEQFF.